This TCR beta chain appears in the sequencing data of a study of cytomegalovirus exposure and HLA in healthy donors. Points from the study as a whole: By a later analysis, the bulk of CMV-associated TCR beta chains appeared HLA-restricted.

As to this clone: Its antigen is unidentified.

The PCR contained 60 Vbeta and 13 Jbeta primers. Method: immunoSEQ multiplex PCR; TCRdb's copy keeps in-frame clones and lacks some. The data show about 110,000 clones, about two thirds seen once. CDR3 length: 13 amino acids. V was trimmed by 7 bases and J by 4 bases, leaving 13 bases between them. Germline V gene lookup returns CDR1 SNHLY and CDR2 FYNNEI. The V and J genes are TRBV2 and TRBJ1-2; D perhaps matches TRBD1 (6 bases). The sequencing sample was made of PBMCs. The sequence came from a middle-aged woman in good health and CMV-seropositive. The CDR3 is CASTTDRSYGYTF. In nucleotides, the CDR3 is TGTGCCAGCACCACCGACAGGTCCTATGGCTACACCTTC.